The T cell receptor (beta chain) under discussion was sequenced for a study of molecular identifiers for immune sequencing clone quantification. A CD8+CD4-CCR7+CD45RA+ phenotype served as the sorting definition for naive CD8 T cells. TCRdb passed the PCR reads through MiXCR, listing each CDR3 protein once. In the table there are roughly 320,000 distinct CDR3 sequences, under 25% of which are singletons. There are a few counts of this clonotype. Between the trimmed V and J ends, which lost 3 bases and 5 bases, there was a span of 18 bases. Germline V lookup: CDR1 LGHNA, CDR2 YSLEER. The CDR3 has 16 amino acids.

The sample taken for sequencing was naive CD8+ T cells from blood, with Jurkat cell RNA spiked in. Subset of the sample: FACS-sorted CD8+CD4-CCR7+CD45RA+ naive T cells. The chain has TRBV4-3 and TRBJ2-3; D remains ambiguous. The receptor comes from a human donor in good health. Some libraries in this study had Jurkat cell RNA spiked in. This CDR3 is CASSQTKALLGDTQYF. CDR3 coding DNA: TGCGCCAGCAGCCAGACGAAGGCCTTGCTCGGAGATACGCAGTATTTT.